Below, 12 T cell receptor beta chains from the same sample are listed, as sequenced in a study of radiation and T cells in renal cell carcinoma. Produced via immunoSEQ multiplex PCR; TCRdb's table is partial and in-frame only. The sample holds about 140,000 clones, roughly 83% seen once. Time point in this sample: baseline pretreatment blood. Treatment given: 15 Gy SBRT to primary tumor, nephrectomy 4 weeks later. The sequences come from blood, collected from a patient whose treatment included radiotherapy and nephrectomy. All receptors derive from a woman in her fifties or sixties with renal cell carcinoma.

The chain joins TRBV18 to TRBJ1-4; tentatively, D is TRBD1 (5 bases). V lost 2 bases and J lost 7, with 14 bases in between. Germline loops: CDR1 KGHSH, CDR2 LQKENI. The CDR3 is made up of 15 amino acids. This CDR3 reads CASSPKTDYTEKLFF. The CDR3 nucleotides are TGTGCCAGCTCACCAAAGACAGATTATACTGAAAAACTGTTTTTT.

V usage is TRBV4-3 and J usage is TRBJ1-1; maybe TRBD1 (6 bases). Trimming cost V 8 bases and J 6 bases, with 19 bases left between them. This CDR3 region has 14 residues. The germline gives CDR1 LGHNA, CDR2 YSLEER. The CDR3 sequence: CASGIQGSDAEAFF. CDR3 DNA sequence: TGCGCCAGCGGGATACAGGGTTCAGACGCTGAAGCTTTCTTT.

The V and J genes are TRBV7-9 and TRBJ2-7; 11 bases fit TRBD1. The CDR3 spans 14 residues. Germline V gene data show CDR1 as SEHNR and CDR2 as FQNEAQ (reference sequence). V lost 5 bases to trimming and J lost 4 bases; unmatched junction nucleotides: 4. The CDR3 region is CASSPGQGGYEQYF. The CDR3 region has the DNA TGTGCCAGCAGCCCGGGACAGGGGGGGTACGAGCAGTACTTC.

This clone came up once. The chain recombines TRBV19 with TRBJ1-1, with D possibly TRBD1 on 5 matching bases. Trimming took 8 bases from V and 0 from J, leaving 13 bases between them. Germline CDR1 and CDR2: LNHDA and SQIVND (reference sequence). The CDR3 contains 14 residues. The CDR3 nucleotides read TGTGCCAGTGTCCATGGGGGGATGAACACTGAAGCTTTCTTT. Its translation: CASVHGGMNTEAFF.

The chain links TRBV5-1 to TRBJ2-7; D is possibly TRBD2 (5 bases). The germline V gene has CDR1 SGHRS and CDR2 YFSETQ. V shed 0 bases and J shed 6 bases, with 16 bases lying between them. The CDR3 covers 15 residues. The CDR3 loop is CASSLGQAQEGEQYF. The CDR3 DNA reads TGCGCCAGCAGCTTGGGGCAGGCCCAAGAGGGCGAGCAGTACTTC.

The genes are TRBV25-1 and TRBJ2-7; tentative D call: TRBD1 (5 bases). The CDR3 runs 13 residues. Per the germline V gene, CDR1 is MGHDK and CDR2 is SYGVNS. Deletions cut 5 bases from V and 0 bases from J, with 8 bases between. CDR3 nucleotides: TGTGCCAGCAGTCCAGGGTTCTCCTACGAGCAGTACTTC. Amino acid sequence: CASSPGFSYEQYF.

This chain links TRBV9 with TRBJ2-5, with D possibly TRBD1 on 6 matching bases. Trimming stripped 0 bases from V and 5 bases from J, with 17 bases between. There are 16 residues in the CDR3. Looked up from germline, CDR1 is SGDLS and CDR2 is YYNGEE. CDR3 residues: CASSVVSGRGMETQYF. DNA for the CDR3: TGTGCCAGCAGCGTAGTTTCGGGCAGGGGTATGGAGACCCAGTACTTC.

The chain is built from TRBV9 and TRBJ1-1; TRBD1 matches 11 bases. J gave up 3 bases and V 7 bases, and 11 bases lay outside the gene matches. The CDR3 runs 16 residues. Germline lookup yields CDR1 SGDLS and CDR2 YYNGEE. CDR3 nucleotides: TGTGCCAGCGGCACCGAGGACAGGGGGCCAGACACTGAAGCTTTCTTT. It is translated as CASGTEDRGPDTEAFF.

The CDR3 reads CASSSGVSPLHF. CDR3 coding DNA: TGTGCCAGCAGTTCAGGGGTTTCACCCCTCCACTTT. V is TRBV28 and J is TRBJ1-6; possibly TRBD1 for D (6 bases). This CDR3 has 12 amino acids. V shed 4 bases and J shed 9 bases, with 7 bases lying between them. Per the germline V gene, CDR1 is MDHEN and CDR2 is SYDVKM.

This chain connects TRBV14 to TRBJ1-2; 10 bases map to TRBD1. Germline CDR1 and CDR2: SGHDN and FVKESK. J lost 11 bases, V lost 0 bases, and 12 bases had no gene match. This CDR3 contains 16 residues. The CDR3 DNA follows: TGTGCCAGCAGCCAAGATCGACAGGGGGCCGGGGGAGATTACACCTTC. Translating gives CASSQDRQGAGGDYTF.

The V gene is TRBV4-1, the J gene TRBJ2-1; 9 bases match TRBD2. Germline V gene lookup returns CDR1 MGHRA and CDR2 YSYEKL. J was trimmed by 7 bases and V by 1 base; bases with no gene match: 5. The CDR3 loop spans 15 amino acids. The CDR3 DNA follows: TGCGCCAGCAGCCAAGGGGGACTAGCTCGGAATGAGCAGTTCTTC. It encodes CASSQGGLARNEQFF.

This chain joins TRBV27 and TRBJ2-5; possibly TRBD2 for D (5 bases). CDR1 and CDR2 (germline): MNHEY, SMNVEV (reference sequence). The CDR3 sequence is 14 residues long. Trimming removed 2 bases from V and 6 bases from J, with 13 bases in between. CDR3 protein: CASSLGHEGKTQYF. CDR3 DNA: TGTGCCAGCAGTTTAGGCCACGAGGGAAAGACCCAGTACTTC.